This T cell receptor (beta chain) was observed in a study of identical twins. The study, taken as a whole, reports: Beta clonotypes that were abundant in cord blood contained fewer insertions, a pattern absent from memory repertoires. Twins shared beta out-of-frame sequences in excess, but this excess was weaker.

Unique molecular identifiers were present on the cDNA, which also gained a universal primer site by template switching. Each CDR3 protein gets one entry after TCRdb re-called the 5' RACE reads with MiXCR. Of about 240,000 distinct CDR3 sequences listed, approximately 8% are singletons. This CDR3 comprises 12 residues. Trimming pared 6 bases from V and 3 bases from J, leaving 7 bases between. This clonotype was recorded at least ten times. Its antigen is unknown. The same sample was also studied in work on yellow fever vaccine responses in identical twins. That paper notes: Reportedly, the T cell response mounted by twins to vaccine seemed partly convergent, partly personalized.

The TCR originated in a woman aged 18-29 years in good health. The chain recombines TRBV12-3 or TRBV12-4 with TRBJ2-3; no reliable D call. Sample: CD8+ T cells sorted from blood. As DNA, the CDR3 is TGTGCCAGCAGCTTACTGACAGATACGCAGTATTTT. Its protein product is CASSLLTDTQYF.